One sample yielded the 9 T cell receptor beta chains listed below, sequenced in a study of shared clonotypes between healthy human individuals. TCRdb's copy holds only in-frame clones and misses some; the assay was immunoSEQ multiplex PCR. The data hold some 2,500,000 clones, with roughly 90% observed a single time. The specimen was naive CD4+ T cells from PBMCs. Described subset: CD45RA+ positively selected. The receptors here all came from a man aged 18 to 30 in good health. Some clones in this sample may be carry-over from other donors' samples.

The CDR3 DNA follows: TGTGCCAGCAGTGGAGACACAGATACGCAGTATTTT. Residues: CASSGDTDTQYF. The chain uses TRBV6-1 and TRBJ2-3; no clear D gene. This CDR3 has 12 residues. V lost 4 bases, J lost 2 bases, and 4 bases lay in between. Germline V gene lookup returns CDR1 MNHNS and CDR2 SASEGT.

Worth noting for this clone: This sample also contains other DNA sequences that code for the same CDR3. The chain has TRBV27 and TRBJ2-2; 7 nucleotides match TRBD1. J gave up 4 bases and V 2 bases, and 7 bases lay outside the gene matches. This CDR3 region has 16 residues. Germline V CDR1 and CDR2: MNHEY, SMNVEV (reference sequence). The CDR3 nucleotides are TGTGCCAGCAGTTTACTAGGGGGCCGTGGCACCGGGGAGCTGTTTTTT. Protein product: CASSLLGGRGTGELFF.

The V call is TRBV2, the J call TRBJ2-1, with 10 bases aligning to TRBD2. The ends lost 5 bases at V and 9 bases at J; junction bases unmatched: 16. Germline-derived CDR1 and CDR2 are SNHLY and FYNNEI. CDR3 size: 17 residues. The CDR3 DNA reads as TGTGCCAGCAGTCTACTTTTAGCGGGAGGTGCGGGTAGTGAGCAGTTCTTC. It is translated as CASSLLLAGGAGSEQFF.

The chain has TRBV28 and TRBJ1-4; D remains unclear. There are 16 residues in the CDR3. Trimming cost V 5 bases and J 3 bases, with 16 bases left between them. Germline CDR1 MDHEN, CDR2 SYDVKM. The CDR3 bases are TGTGCCAGCAGTATTATACGGGATTGGGCTAATGAAAAACTGTTTTTT. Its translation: CASSIIRDWANEKLFF.

The CDR3 reads CASSYSSAREQYF. The DNA of the CDR3 is TGTGCCAGCAGTTACTCGTCTGCCCGGGAGCAGTACTTC. The gene calls are TRBV6-5 and TRBJ2-7; D gene unclear. V was pared by 0 bases and J by 7 bases, with 10 bases between. Germline-derived CDR1 and CDR2 are MNHEY and SVGAGI. The CDR3 covers 13 residues.

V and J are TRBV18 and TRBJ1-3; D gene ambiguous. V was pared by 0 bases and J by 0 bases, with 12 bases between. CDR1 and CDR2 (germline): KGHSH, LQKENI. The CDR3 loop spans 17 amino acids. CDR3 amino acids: CASSPPKEGYSGNTIYF. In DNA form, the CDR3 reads TGTGCCAGCTCACCACCGAAGGAAGGGTACTCTGGAAACACCATATATTTT.

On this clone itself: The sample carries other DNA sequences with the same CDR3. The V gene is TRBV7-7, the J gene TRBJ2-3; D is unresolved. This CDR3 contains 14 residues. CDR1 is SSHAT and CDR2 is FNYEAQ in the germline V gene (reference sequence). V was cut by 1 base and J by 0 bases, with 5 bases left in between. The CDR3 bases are TGTGCCAGCAGCTTAGGCTTGAGCACAGATACGCAGTATTTT. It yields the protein CASSLGLSTDTQYF. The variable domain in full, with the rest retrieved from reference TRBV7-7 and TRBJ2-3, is GAGVSQSPRYKVTKRGQDVTLRCDPISSHATLYWYQQALGQGPEFLTYFNYEAQPDKSGLPSDRFSAERPEGSISTLTIQRTEQRDSAMYRCASSLGLSTDTQYFGPGTRLTVL.

The CDR3 DNA reads TGTGCCAGTAGTAACCGTGACAGGGCGGGGGAGACCCAGTACTTC. It specifies CASSNRDRAGETQYF. V gene TRBV19 combines with J gene TRBJ2-5; TRBD1 might be the D (7 bases). The CDR3 consists of 15 residues. From germline, CDR1 is LNHDA and CDR2 SQIVND (reference sequence). V lost 4 bases and J lost 5, with 17 bases in between.

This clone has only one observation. The CDR3 nucleotides are TGTGCCAGCAGTCCCCAGACGAGGGAGCAGTACTTC. This gives the protein CASSPQTREQYF. The chain uses TRBV21-1 and TRBJ2-7; the listed D gene, TRBD2, was not tested against the DNA. TRBV21-1 is flagged as a pseudogene. The CDR3 contains 12 residues.